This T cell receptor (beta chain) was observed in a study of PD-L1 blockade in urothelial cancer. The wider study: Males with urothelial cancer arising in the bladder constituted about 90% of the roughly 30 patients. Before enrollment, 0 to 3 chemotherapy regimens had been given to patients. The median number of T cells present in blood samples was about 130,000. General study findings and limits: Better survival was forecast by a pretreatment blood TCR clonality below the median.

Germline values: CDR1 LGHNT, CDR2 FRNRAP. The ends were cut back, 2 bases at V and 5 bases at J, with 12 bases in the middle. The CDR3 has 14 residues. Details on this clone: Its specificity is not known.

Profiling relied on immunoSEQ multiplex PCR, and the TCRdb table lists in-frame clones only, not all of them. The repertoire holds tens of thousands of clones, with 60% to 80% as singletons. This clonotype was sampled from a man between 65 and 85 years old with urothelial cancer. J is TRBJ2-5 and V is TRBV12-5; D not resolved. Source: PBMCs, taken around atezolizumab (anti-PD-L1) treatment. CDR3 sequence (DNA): TGTGCTAGTGGTTTGAACTCACGCGCTGAGACCCAGTACTTC. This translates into CASGLNSRAETQYF. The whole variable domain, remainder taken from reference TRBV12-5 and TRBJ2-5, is DARVTQTPRHKVTEMGQEVTMRCQPILGHNTVFWYRQTMMQGLELLAYFRNRAPLDDSGMPKDRFSAEMPDATLATLKIQPSEPRDSAVYFCASGLNSRAETQYFGPGTRLLVL.